The 2 T cell receptor beta chains in this list originate from one sample, sequenced in a study of T cell changes during pregnancy in multiple sclerosis. Sequencing was performed with immunoSEQ multiplex PCR; in TCRdb, only in-frame clones are kept and a portion is missing. The sample lists about 69,000 clones; approximately 91% were seen once. This sample comprised peripheral blood, obtained in the third trimester of pregnancy. These receptors originate from a female donor with multiple sclerosis, enrolled in a pregnancy study.

This chain uses TRBV18 with TRBJ2-5; 7 bases agree with TRBD1. Trimming at V came to 4 bases and at J to 4 bases, leaving 3 bases not matched to a gene. CDR1 is KGHSH, CDR2 LQKENI, per germline. This CDR3 is built from 13 residues. This CDR3 is CASSQGQLETQYF. DNA for the CDR3: TGTGCCAGCTCACAGGGACAGCTAGAGACCCAGTACTTC.

The table lists this clone with a count of one. The V and J genes are TRBV25-1 and TRBJ2-5; D remains unclear. V was shortened by 4 bases and J by 11 bases, with 14 bases between the two germline ends. CDR1 is MGHDK, CDR2 SYGVNS, per germline. This CDR3 comprises 12 residues. The DNA for the CDR3 is TGTGCCAGCAGTGTCGCTCCCACTGAGCAGTACTTC. This sequence encodes CASSVAPTEQYF.